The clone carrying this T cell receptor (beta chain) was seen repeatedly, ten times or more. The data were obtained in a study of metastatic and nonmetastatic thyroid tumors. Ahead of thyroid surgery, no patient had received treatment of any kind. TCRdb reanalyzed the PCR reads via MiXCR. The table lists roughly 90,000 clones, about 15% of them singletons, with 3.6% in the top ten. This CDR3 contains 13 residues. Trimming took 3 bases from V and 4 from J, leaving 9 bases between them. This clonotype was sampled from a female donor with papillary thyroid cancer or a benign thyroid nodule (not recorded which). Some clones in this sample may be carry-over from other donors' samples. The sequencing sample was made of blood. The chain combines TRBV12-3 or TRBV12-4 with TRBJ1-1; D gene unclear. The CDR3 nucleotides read TGTGCCAGCAGTTTTGTCCGAGGCACTGAAGCTTTCTTT. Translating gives CASSFVRGTEAFF.